The entry below describes one T cell receptor beta chain. This sample is drawn from a study of blood T cell repertoires in COVID-19. The wider study: The United States, Italy and Spain were the sources of the acute and convalescent COVID-19 samples. The cDNA or gDNA used as material had been derived from T cells, B-cell-depleted T cells, or PBMCs.

Authors' data handling: Reference gene primer amplification yielded estimated nucleated cell counts. Sequenced by immunoSEQ multiplex PCR; TCRdb stores in-frame clones only, minus some. The V and J calls and clone size come from that table; D and trimming were worked out from the DNA. Of 270,000 or so clones in the sample, under 90% were seen once. V was trimmed by 6 bases and J by 4 bases, leaving 12 bases between them. Germline V gene data show CDR1 as SQVTM and CDR2 as ANQGSEA. The CDR3 covers 12 residues. The TCR originated in a woman aged 60-75 years with active or convalescent COVID-19. The chain combines TRBV29-1 with TRBJ1-1; D perhaps matches TRBD1 (5 bases). The specimen sequenced was peripheral blood. This chain's CDR3 is CSVGGGSTEAFF. The CDR3 nucleotides read TGCAGCGTGGGGGGAGGGAGCACTGAAGCTTTCTTT. Full variable domain (remainder filled in from reference TRBV29-1 and TRBJ1-1): SAVISQKPSRDICQRGTSLTIQCQVDSQVTMMFWYRQQPGQSLTLIATANQGSEATYESGFVIDKFPISRPNLTFSTLTVSNMSPEDSSIYLCSVGGGSTEAFFGQGTRLTVV.